This section outlines one T cell receptor (beta chain) sequence together with its context. Its specificity is not known. The sample's time point: sample taken at primary tumor resection. Researchers sequenced whole RNA taken from tumor, nontumor lung or frozen PBMC without sorting. The CDR3 has 16 residues. CDR1 and CDR2 (germline): SGHRS, YFSETQ. The V and J ends lost 0 bases and 4 bases, in that order; junction bases with no gene match: 6. The study tagged each TCR cDNA molecule with a unique molecular identifier. TCRdb processed the 5' RACE reads anew with MiXCR; each CDR3 protein has one entry. Of roughly 2,300 distinct CDR3 sequences listed, about two fifths were seen once; the top ten hold about 26%. The entry originates in a study of spatial heterogeneity in lung cancer. At the level of the study: A consistent excess of beta-chain over alpha-chain sequences was detected. Findings and caveats of the study: Mutation counts in tumors were tracked by counts of expanded intratumoral alpha and beta TCRs.

The rearrangement links TRBV5-1 to TRBJ2-1; 8 bases agree with TRBD2. Material: lung tumor tissue, obtained at surgery. This TCR was recovered from a male donor with early-stage non-small cell lung cancer. For the CDR3, the DNA is TGCGCCAGCAGCTTGGAAGGCGCGGGAGGATACAATGAGCAGTTCTTC. Amino acids: CASSLEGAGGYNEQFF.